This entry lists 12 T cell receptor beta chains sequenced from one sample in a study of monozygotic twins with inflammatory bowel disease. Reprocessing the 5' RACE reads, TCRdb reports a single entry for every CDR3 protein and omits DNA. This sample contains hundreds of thousands of distinct CDR3 sequences. The sequencing sample was made of blood. The receptors were gathered from a human donor with ulcerative colitis or Crohn's disease, or a healthy co-twin of an affected twin (not recorded which).

The chain is built from TRBV3-1 and TRBJ2-5. CDR3 length: 14 amino acids. CDR1 LGHDT and CDR2 YNNKEL come from the germline V gene (reference sequence). CDR3 protein: CASSLLMTEETQYF.

This chain uses TRBV5-1 with TRBJ2-7. Germline lookup yields CDR1 SGHRS and CDR2 YFSETQ. This CDR3 has 14 residues. The CDR3 sequence: CASSFRTDYYEQYF.

The rearrangement uses TRBV6-1 and TRBJ2-1; with no DNA, the TCRdb D assignment of TRBD1 cannot be verified. CDR3 size: 16 residues. The V gene's germline CDR1 is MNHNS and CDR2 SASEGT. Here the CDR3 reads CASSEGSGGPLDEQFF.

The rearrangement links TRBV4-1 to TRBJ2-2. Germline assignment: CDR1 MGHRA and CDR2 YSYEKL. The CDR3 contains 15 residues. CDR3 region: CASSQDRTVTGELFF.

The chain joins TRBV6-1 to TRBJ1-4. The germline gives CDR1 MNHNS, CDR2 SASEGT. The CDR3 spans 13 residues. The CDR3 sequence: CASSEIQEVKLFF.

The chain employs TRBV2 and TRBJ1-2. CDR3 length: 13 amino acids. CDR1 is SNHLY, CDR2 FYNNEI, per germline. The chain's CDR3 is CASSVADNYGYTF.

The CDR3 here is CSAGPSGYIYEQYF. V and J are TRBV20-1 and TRBJ2-7; TCRdb indicates TRBD2, and absent DNA this call remains unverified. The CDR3 is 14 residues long. Germline assignment: CDR1 DFQATT and CDR2 SNEGSKA (reference sequence).

V is TRBV7-9 and J is TRBJ2-2; there is no DNA to check the TCRdb D call of TRBD1. Germline assignment: CDR1 SEHNR and CDR2 FQNEAQ (reference sequence). The CDR3 length is 17 residues. CDR3 region: CASSRRLGGADTGELFF.

This rearrangement joins TRBV10-3 to TRBJ2-7. CDR3 length equals 14 residues. Per germline, CDR1 ENHRY and CDR2 SYGVKD. The CDR3 loop reads CAISEGVSSYEQYF.

The chain employs TRBV28 and TRBJ2-1; TCRdb reports TRBD1, a call that lacks DNA to check it against. Germline CDR1 and CDR2: MDHEN and SYDVKM. The CDR3 is 16 amino acids. The CDR3 protein is CASTPGGGSFYNEQFF.

The V gene is TRBV3-1, the J gene TRBJ1-1; the D call of TRBD1 rests on TCRdb alone, since no DNA is present to check it. The germline V gene encodes CDR1 LGHDT and CDR2 YNNKEL (reference sequence). This CDR3 spans 14 amino acids. CDR3 in amino acids: CASSPTDMNTEAFF.

The chain carries TRBV27 and TRBJ2-7. The germline gives CDR1 MNHEY, CDR2 SMNVEV (reference sequence). This CDR3 comprises 11 residues. CDR3 in amino acids: CASRERYEQYF.